These 21 T cell receptor beta chains originate from one sample sequenced in a study of shared clonotypes between healthy human individuals. Using immunoSEQ multiplex PCR, the repertoire was profiled, and TCRdb retains in-frame clones only, with some absent. The data show fewer than 550,000 clones, about 79% seen once. Sequencing was done on a sample of PBMCs. The receptor source for this set is a woman aged 35 to 49 in good health. Some clones in this sample may be carry-over from other donors' samples.

The chain is built from TRBV2 and TRBJ1-1; D is unresolved. Germline-derived CDR1 and CDR2 are SNHLY and FYNNEI. Trimming removed 2 bases at V and 6 bases at J, with 7 bases between. This CDR3 spans 12 amino acids. Written as DNA, the CDR3 is TGTGCCAGCAGTGAACAAACCCCTGAAGCTTTCTTT. It translates to CASSEQTPEAFF.

The V gene is TRBV7-7, the J gene TRBJ2-5; 9 nucleotides match TRBD1. V shed 5 bases, J shed 4 bases, and the junction held 2 bases outside the gene matches. The CDR3 is 13 amino acids. Germline CDR1 SSHAT, CDR2 FNYEAQ (reference sequence). The CDR3 DNA follows: TGTGCCAGCAGCACAGGGGGCGCAGAGACCCAGTACTTC. Protein product: CASSTGGAETQYF.

This sequence joins TRBV15 and TRBJ1-4, with D maybe TRBD1 (6 bases). Trimming pared 3 bases from V and 7 bases from J, leaving 9 bases between. This CDR3 contains 13 residues. The germline V gene has CDR1 LNHNV and CDR2 YYDKDF (reference sequence). CDR3 in DNA: TGTGCCACCAGCAGCAACAGGGTTGAAAAACTGTTTTTT. Translating gives CATSSNRVEKLFF.

This rearrangement joins TRBV11-2 to TRBJ2-7; D might be TRBD1 or TRBD2, each matching 5 bases. The germline V and J ends were trimmed by 4 bases and 4 bases, with 20 bases remaining between them. Germline CDR1 and CDR2: SGHAT and FQNNGV. The CDR3 runs 16 residues. CDR3 amino acids: CASSSRRGDGFYEQYF. The CDR3 DNA sequence: TGTGCCAGCAGCTCCCGAAGAGGGGATGGGTTTTACGAGCAGTACTTC.

The chain joins TRBV11-2 to TRBJ2-2; the D is unclear. This CDR3 is 14 amino acids long. Trimming cost V 5 bases and J 1 base, with 8 bases left between them. The germline CDR1 and CDR2 sequences are SGHAT and FQNNGV. CDR3 nucleotides: TGTGCCAGCAGCCAGGCCTTGAACACCGGGGAGCTGTTTTTT. This encodes CASSQALNTGELFF.

The table lists this clone with many counts. The CDR3: CASSEAEEGSYEQYF. As DNA, the CDR3 is TGTGCCAGCAGTGAAGCGGAGGAGGGGTCCTACGAGCAGTACTTC. The chain employs TRBV6-1 and TRBJ2-7; the D gene is possibly TRBD2 (6 bases). CDR1 and CDR2 (germline): MNHNS, SASEGT. The V gene lost 0 bases and the J gene lost 1 base, with 10 bases spanning the gap. This CDR3 region has 15 residues.

J is TRBJ2-6 and V is TRBV7-3, with TRBD2 as a possible D gene (5 bases). The germline CDR1 and CDR2 sequences are SGHTA and FQGTGA. The CDR3 has 14 amino acids. With 8 bases removed from V and 0 bases from J, the gap between germline ends came to 8 bases. CDR3 DNA: TGTGCCAGCGGAGGAGGCTCTGGGGCCAACGTCCTGACTTTC. Amino acids: CASGGGSGANVLTF. The whole variable domain, filled in from reference TRBV7-3 and TRBJ2-6, reads GAGVSQTPSNKVTEKGKYVELRCDPISGHTALYWYRQSLGQGPEFLIYFQGTGAADDSGLPNDRFFAVRPEGSVSTLKIQRTERGDSAVYLCASGGGSGANVLTFGAGSRLTVL.

The chain carries TRBV5-5 and TRBJ1-1; the D gene is possibly TRBD1 (6 bases). CDR1 and CDR2 from the germline V gene are SGHKS and YYEKEE (reference sequence). Trimming pared 3 bases from V and 6 bases from J, leaving 15 bases between. The CDR3 spans 14 residues. CDR3 nucleotide sequence: TGTGCCAGCAGCTCACCACAGGGTTTCGCTGAAGCTTTCTTT. Translated: CASSSPQGFAEAFF.

The chain couples TRBV30 to TRBJ2-7; no reliable D call. There are 16 residues in the CDR3. V lost 0 bases to trimming and J lost 3 bases, with 18 bases between them. Germline values: CDR1 GTSNPN, CDR2 SVGIG (reference sequence). The chain's CDR3 is CAWSVGHPSLGYEQYF. CDR3 nucleotides: TGTGCCTGGAGTGTCGGTCACCCGAGTTTGGGCTACGAGCAGTACTTC.

This chain uses TRBV4-2 with TRBJ2-6; no clear D. The CDR3 consists of 15 residues. Trimming pared 3 bases from V and 0 bases from J, leaving 6 bases between. Germline CDR1 is LGHNA and CDR2 is YNFKEQ. Here the CDR3 reads CASSQESSGANVLTF. For the CDR3, the DNA is TGTGCCAGCAGCCAGGAAAGCTCTGGGGCCAACGTCCTGACTTTC.

The chain carries TRBV6-5 and TRBJ1-1; D not certain. The germline V gene encodes CDR1 MNHEY and CDR2 SVGAGI. Trimming removed 5 bases from V and 0 bases from J, with 4 bases in between. The CDR3 extends over 12 amino acids. In DNA form, the CDR3 reads TGTGCCAGCAGTCACATGAACACTGAAGCTTTCTTT. Translation gives CASSHMNTEAFF.

The CDR3 region is CASSTLATQYF. The DNA of the CDR3 is TGTGCCAGCAGCACCCTAGCGACCCAGTACTTC. The chain employs TRBV28 and TRBJ2-7; D perhaps matches TRBD2 (5 bases). Near its end, the DNA agrees better with TRBJ2-5, so the J call may be wrong. This CDR3 spans 11 amino acids. The germline V gene encodes CDR1 MDHEN and CDR2 SYDVKM.

This sequence joins TRBV6-5 and TRBJ1-5; D call uncertain. The CDR3 is 13 amino acids. V was cut by 6 bases and J by 4 bases, with 10 bases left in between. Per germline, CDR1 MNHEY and CDR2 SVGAGI. The CDR3 DNA is TGTGCCAGCAGCCAGCGAAGGAATCAGCCCCAGCATTTT. As protein: CASSQRRNQPQHF.

Regarding this clone: Just one base apart from a much larger clone, this may be a read error. This chain connects TRBV5-1 to TRBJ2-7, with 10 positions matching TRBD1. CDR1 and CDR2 (germline): SGHRS, YFSETQ. This CDR3 comprises 15 residues. Here the CDR3 reads CASSFTGTGEGEQHF. The CDR3 coding sequence is TGCGCCAGCAGCTTTACCGGGACAGGGGAAGGAGAGCAGCACTTC. Based on the CDR3 plus reference TRBV5-1 and TRBJ2-7, the full variable domain is KAGVTQTPRYLIKTRGQQVTLSCSPISGHRSVSWYQQTPGQGLQFLFEYFSETQRNKGNFPGRFSGRQFSNSRSEMNVSTLELGDSALYLCASSFTGTGEGEQHFGPGTRLTVT.

The rearrangement uses TRBV6-6 and TRBJ2-5; possible D gene TRBD1, 6 bases. Germline CDR1 and CDR2: MNHNY and SVGAGI (reference sequence). Trimming pared 5 bases from V and 5 bases from J, leaving 12 bases between. The CDR3 spans 13 residues. The CDR3 bases are TGTGCCAGCAGTGCGAGCCAGGGGGAGACCCAGTACTTC. Protein: CASSASQGETQYF.

This chain joins TRBV19 and TRBJ2-6; no reliable D call. This CDR3 has 16 amino acids. Germline V lookup: CDR1 LNHDA, CDR2 SQIVND (reference sequence). V was pared by 7 bases and J by 2 bases, with 15 bases between. CDR3 sequence reads: CASINNPGAGANVLTF. CDR3 DNA: TGTGCCAGTATTAATAATCCTGGGGCTGGGGCCAACGTCCTGACTTTC.

The genes are TRBV9 and TRBJ1-2, with TRBD1 identical over 7 bases. This CDR3 has 16 amino acids. Losses at the gene ends were 4 bases for V and 3 bases for J; bases not matched to a gene: 12. Looked up from germline, CDR1 is SGDLS and CDR2 is YYNGEE. Written as DNA, the CDR3 is TGTGCCAGCAGCTCACCCGAGGGGGCTACAGACTATGGCTACACCTTC. Encoded protein: CASSSPEGATDYGYTF.

The chain uses TRBV7-8 and TRBJ2-7; D not certain. V was trimmed by 5 bases and J by 2 bases, leaving 13 bases between them. Germline values: CDR1 SGHVS, CDR2 FQNEAQ. The CDR3 sequence is 14 residues long. The CDR3, as DNA: TGTGCCAGCAGCCCCCGATGGACGCCCTACGAGCAGTACTTC. It encodes CASSPRWTPYEQYF.

The chain has TRBV2 and TRBJ2-6; D not certain. Germline lookup yields CDR1 SNHLY and CDR2 FYNNEI. The germline V and J ends were trimmed by 6 bases and 0 bases, with 6 bases remaining between them. The CDR3 extends over 14 amino acids. The CDR3 loop reads CASSPSSGANVLTF. CDR3 sequence (DNA): TGTGCCAGCAGCCCCAGCTCTGGGGCCAACGTCCTGACTTTC.

The V call is TRBV18, the J call TRBJ2-1; no reliable D call. Germline assignment: CDR1 KGHSH and CDR2 LQKENI. The CDR3 loop spans 14 amino acids. V lost 1 base, J lost 5 bases, and 9 bases lay in between. The CDR3, as DNA: TGTGCCAGCTCACCACGAGAAAGCAACAATGAGCAGTTCTTC. Translation gives CASSPRESNNEQFF.

The rearrangement joins TRBV28 to TRBJ2-1, with TRBD1 as a possible D gene (6 bases). The CDR3 extends over 14 amino acids. V was clipped by 4 bases and J by 6 bases, with 13 bases between them. CDR1 and CDR2 (germline): MDHEN, SYDVKM. CDR3 in DNA: TGTGCCAGCAGTTACACCAGGGGATCCAATGAGCAGTTCTTC. Encoded protein: CASSYTRGSNEQFF. The whole variable domain, remainder taken from reference TRBV28 and TRBJ2-1, is DVKVTQSSRYLVKRTGEKVFLECVQDMDHENMFWYRQDPGLGLRLIYFSYDVKMKEKGDIPEGYSVSREKKERFSLILESASTNQTSMYLCASSYTRGSNEQFFGPGTRLTVL.